Below, 7 T cell receptor beta chains from the same sample are listed, as sequenced in a study of identical twins. Via MiXCR, TCRdb re-called the 5' RACE reads, giving one row per CDR3 protein. The sample yields more than 650,000 distinct CDR3 sequences, around 5.7% seen once. Sequencing used naive T cells sorted from blood. These receptors came from a man aged 18 to 29 in good health.

This clonotype was counted at least ten times. V usage is TRBV12-3 or TRBV12-4 and J usage is TRBJ2-1; D gene ambiguous. The CDR3 has 15 residues. The ends were cut back, 7 bases at V and 0 bases at J, with 13 bases in the middle. DNA of the CDR3: TGTGCCAGCACCCCAGCCCCAAGCTCCTACAATGAGCAGTTCTTC. It codes for CASTPAPSSYNEQFF.

The sample holds many counts of this clonotype. J is TRBJ2-1 and V is TRBV12-3 or TRBV12-4, with D possibly TRBD2 on 5 matching bases. V was cut by 3 bases and J by 6 bases, with 27 bases left in between. CDR3 length: 19 amino acids. CDR3 amino acids: CASSLRWVLAPNLRNEQFF. CDR3 nucleotides: TGTGCCAGCAGTTTGAGATGGGTGCTAGCTCCTAACCTGCGCAATGAGCAGTTCTTC.

Many counts were recorded for this clonotype. The chain links TRBV15 to TRBJ2-1; 8 bases are shared with TRBD2. This CDR3 comprises 15 residues. Germline V gene lookup returns CDR1 LNHNV and CDR2 YYDKDF (reference sequence). J gave up 5 bases and V 1 base, and 4 bases lay outside the gene matches. CDR3 region: CATSRGAGDNNEQFF. The CDR3 nucleotides read TGTGCCACCAGCAGAGGAGCGGGAGATAACAATGAGCAGTTCTTC.

This clonotype was observed a few times. This chain connects TRBV12-3 or TRBV12-4 to TRBJ2-1; possible D gene TRBD2, 6 bases. This CDR3 contains 15 residues. V shed 5 bases and J shed 0 bases, with 11 bases lying between them. DNA of the CDR3: TGTGCCAGCAGTCTTAGCGGAGCCTCCTACAATGAGCAGTTCTTC. Protein: CASSLSGASYNEQFF.

This clonotype was counted many times. The gene calls are TRBV29-1 and TRBJ2-1; D possibly corresponds to TRBD2 (6 bases). This CDR3 has 15 amino acids. Germline CDR1 is SQVTM and CDR2 is ANQGSEA. V gave up 5 bases and J gave up 0 bases, with 14 bases separating them. The CDR3 DNA reads as TGCAGCGTTAAGGGTGAGGACTACTCCTACAATGAGCAGTTCTTC. Amino acid sequence: CSVKGEDYSYNEQFF.

This clonotype was recorded many times. The rearrangement joins TRBV7-9 to TRBJ1-2; D perhaps matches TRBD1 (5 bases). V shed 1 base and J shed 4 bases, with 13 bases lying between them. This CDR3 is 15 amino acids long. Germline assignment: CDR1 SEHNR and CDR2 FQNEAQ (reference sequence). In DNA, the CDR3 is TGTGCCAGCAGCTTAGGGCAGGGTCGCAGCTATGGCTACACCTTC. Protein product: CASSLGQGRSYGYTF.

This clonotype showed up just a few times. The V gene is TRBV29-1, the J gene TRBJ1-2; no clear D gene. CDR1 and CDR2 from the germline V gene are SQVTM and ANQGSEA. This CDR3 is built from 11 residues. V was trimmed by 1 base and J by 6 bases, leaving 6 bases between them. The CDR3 DNA is TGCAGCGTTGAAGCCCAAGATGGCTACACCTTC. Its translation: CSVEAQDGYTF.